This T cell receptor beta chain was recorded in a study of cytomegalovirus exposure and HLA in healthy donors. Points from the study as a whole: Researchers catalogued some 160 TCR beta chains as cytomegalovirus-associated. Across all donors, roughly uniform sequencing depth was an assumption of the presence/absence analyses. In a later analysis, HLA-C alleles had the fewest associated TCRs, DRB1 alleles the most.

Trimming pared 0 bases from V and 16 bases from J, leaving 11 bases between. CDR3 length equals 12 residues. The germline V gene has CDR1 SGHNT and CDR2 YYREEE (reference sequence). With 60 Vbeta and 13 Jbeta primers, the PCR was carried out. Authors' data handling: Counted up in a later analysis, unique TCR beta chains came to 65 million to 80 million, with some 11 million shared. Using immunoSEQ multiplex PCR, the repertoire was profiled, and TCRdb retains in-frame clones only, with some absent. V, J and clone size reflect that table, while D and trimming were determined from the DNA. The data contain around 170,000 clones, 79% of them singletons. On this clone itself: As yet, its antigen is unknown.

The chain joins TRBV5-4 to TRBJ1-6; the D is unclear. The TCR sequence derives from a woman in her thirties or forties in good health and CMV-seronegative. Sequences were obtained from PBMCs. This CDR3 is CASSLGPAALHF. DNA for the CDR3: TGTGCCAGCAGCTTGGGCCCGGCGGCTCTCCACTTT.